This T cell receptor beta chain was captured by sequencing in a study of identical twins. MiXCR was run by TCRdb on the 5' RACE reads, yielding one entry per CDR3 protein. The sample shows under 250,000 distinct CDR3 sequences, around 6.8% of them seen only once. In germline, CDR1 is LGHDT, CDR2 YNNKEL (reference sequence). Deletions cut 3 bases from V and 9 bases from J, with 9 bases between. This CDR3 region has 11 residues. This clonotype was seen at least ten times. The data were also submitted as part of a second study, on yellow fever vaccine responses in identical twins.

The TCR sequence derives from a woman aged 18-29 years in good health. The sequenced sample consisted of memory (CD45RO+) T cells sorted from blood. The gene calls are TRBV3-1 and TRBJ2-7, with D unclear. This CDR3 reads CASSQSGVQYF. CDR3 nucleotides: TGTGCCAGCAGCCAGTCCGGTGTGCAGTACTTC.